What follows are 18 T cell receptor beta chains derived from one specimen sequenced in a study of shared clonotypes between healthy human individuals. Sequenced by immunoSEQ multiplex PCR; TCRdb stores in-frame clones only, minus some. This table has some 2,100,000 clones, under 97% appearing once. Specimen: naive CD4+ T cells sorted from blood. Subset described: CD45RA+ positively selected. Receptor source: a man between 18 and 35 years old in good health.

This chain uses TRBV19 with TRBJ2-5; D ambiguous. V dropped 4 bases and J dropped 0 bases, with 6 bases sitting between them. The CDR3 is 13 amino acids. Germline V gene data show CDR1 as LNHDA and CDR2 as SQIVND (reference sequence). The CDR3 nucleotides read TGTGCCAGTAGTACCGTGCACCAAGAGACCCAGTACTTC. Its translation: CASSTVHQETQYF.

The chain combines TRBV14 with TRBJ2-5; D uncertain. Trimming left V 3 bases short and J 7 bases short, with 9 bases between. CDR3 size: 12 residues. The germline V gene has CDR1 SGHDN and CDR2 FVKESK. The CDR3 DNA reads TGTGCCAGCAGCCACCCGGGTGCGACCCAGTACTTC. Amino acids: CASSHPGATQYF. Looking up the rest from reference TRBV14 and TRBJ2-5 gives the full variable domain: EAGVTQFPSHSVIEKGQTVTLRCDPISGHDNLYWYRRVMGKEIKFLLHFVKESKQDESGMPNNRFLAERTGGTYSTLKVQPAELEDSGVYFCASSHPGATQYFGPGTRLLVL.

V gene TRBV6-5 combines with J gene TRBJ2-1; 9 positions match TRBD2. Germline trimming cut 6 bases from V and 3 bases from J; bases unmatched to any gene: 6. CDR1 and CDR2 from the germline V gene are MNHEY and SVGAGI. This CDR3 region has 15 residues. The CDR3 DNA reads as TGTGCCAGCAGCCATAGCGGGGGTGTCTACAATGAGCAGTTCTTC. As protein: CASSHSGGVYNEQFF.

V usage is TRBV29-1 and J usage is TRBJ2-3; D ambiguous. The CDR3 is 10 amino acids. Trimming left V 2 bases short and J 5 bases short, with 2 bases between. CDR1 SQVTM and CDR2 ANQGSEA come from the germline V gene. CDR3 coding DNA: TGCAGCGTTGAATTAGATACGCAGTATTTT. This encodes CSVELDTQYF.

The V and J genes are TRBV14 and TRBJ2-1, with D possibly matching TRBD2 (6 bases). The V end lost 2 bases, the J end lost 0 bases, and 14 bases lay between the germline ends. The germline gives CDR1 SGHDN, CDR2 FVKESK. The CDR3 consists of 17 residues. This chain's CDR3 is CASSQPRTTSSYNEQFF. In DNA, the CDR3 is TGTGCCAGCAGCCAACCTCGGACTACCTCCTCCTACAATGAGCAGTTCTTC.

The genes are TRBV7-9 and TRBJ2-7; the D is unclear. The CDR3 sequence is 16 residues long. The germline CDR1 and CDR2 sequences are SEHNR and FQNEAQ (reference sequence). The V end lost 1 base, the J end lost 2 bases, and 15 bases lay between the germline ends. CDR3 nucleotides: TGTGCCAGCAGCTTAGACGGTTATAGTGGGGCCTACGAGCAGTACTTC. It specifies CASSLDGYSGAYEQYF.

The V call is TRBV4-1, the J call TRBJ2-7; D unclear. The CDR3 is made up of 15 amino acids. Germline V gene lookup returns CDR1 MGHRA and CDR2 YSYEKL. The V and J ends lost 4 bases and 3 bases respectively, with 16 bases between them. The CDR3 sequence is CASSRPGVFDYEQYF. Here the CDR3 DNA reads TGCGCCAGCAGCCGCCCAGGAGTATTCGACTACGAGCAGTACTTC.

The sample holds one count of this clone. The chain joins TRBV2 to TRBJ1-1; D not resolved. Trimming took off 2 bases at V and 10 bases at J, with 8 bases between the two ends. The CDR3 spans 11 residues. Germline-derived CDR1 and CDR2 are SNHLY and FYNNEI. CDR3 coding DNA: TGTGCCAGCAGTGAAACCTTTATAGCTTTCTTT. This codes for CASSETFIAFF.

The V call is TRBV15, the J call TRBJ2-1; 11 bases fit TRBD2. This CDR3 is built from 15 residues. V was pared by 5 bases and J by 7 bases, with 7 bases of the junction left unmatched. The germline V gene has CDR1 LNHNV and CDR2 YYDKDF (reference sequence). The CDR3 protein is CATSGLAGGLNEQFF. The DNA for the CDR3 is TGTGCCACCAGCGGTTTAGCGGGGGGGCTTAATGAGCAGTTCTTC.

The chain recombines TRBV30 with TRBJ1-4; no definite D call. Trimming took 2 bases from V and 0 from J, leaving 10 bases between them. This CDR3 spans 15 amino acids. Looked up from germline, CDR1 is GTSNPN and CDR2 is SVGIG (reference sequence). This CDR3 reads CAWSTRVATNEKLFF. The CDR3 DNA is TGTGCCTGGAGTACGAGGGTCGCAACTAATGAAAAACTGTTTTTT.

V is TRBV29-1 and J is TRBJ1-1; D might be TRBD1 (6 bases). In germline, CDR1 is SQVTM, CDR2 ANQGSEA. V lost 6 bases and J lost 3, with 20 bases in between. The CDR3 has 15 amino acids. For the CDR3, the DNA is TGCAGCGTGGAGACGAACAGGGAAGGGGACACTGAAGCTTTCTTT. Protein sequence: CSVETNREGDTEAFF.

The genes are TRBV18 and TRBJ2-5; tentative D call: TRBD2 (5 bases). CDR1 is KGHSH and CDR2 is LQKENI in the germline V gene. Trimming removed 4 bases at V and 1 base at J, with 10 bases between. The CDR3 is made up of 14 amino acids. CDR3 DNA sequence: TGTGCCAGCTCACACAACGGACTCCAAGAGACCCAGTACTTC. Amino acids: CASSHNGLQETQYF.

CDR3 DNA: TGCGCCAGCACACCGTATCCGAGGACCCAAGATTATGGCTACACCTTC. Its translation: CASTPYPRTQDYGYTF. This rearrangement joins TRBV5-1 to TRBJ1-2; D unclear. Germline V gives CDR1 SGHRS, CDR2 YFSETQ. The CDR3 covers 16 residues. Trimming stripped 6 bases from V and 5 bases from J, with 23 bases between.

J is TRBJ2-1 and V is TRBV19; TRBD2 agrees at 13 bases. The germline CDR1 and CDR2 sequences are LNHDA and SQIVND (reference sequence). The CDR3 runs to 15 residues. The V segment lost 3 bases and the J segment 4 bases; nucleotides outside the gene matches: 0. CDR3 sequence (DNA): TGTGCCAGTAGTATGACTAGCGGGAGGTACAATGAGCAGTTCTTC. This translates into CASSMTSGRYNEQFF. The full variable domain, with the rest looked up from reference TRBV19 and TRBJ2-1, is DGGITQSPKYLFRKEGQNVTLSCEQNLNHDAMYWYRQDPGQGLRLIYYSQIVNDFQKGDIAEGYSVSREKKESFPLTVTSAQKNPTAFYLCASSMTSGRYNEQFFGPGTRLTVL.

V gene TRBV27 combines with J gene TRBJ2-6, with D possibly matching TRBD1 (5 bases). The CDR3 sequence is 17 residues long. Per germline, CDR1 MNHEY and CDR2 SMNVEV (reference sequence). Trimming cost V 6 bases and J 0 bases, with 15 bases left between them. The CDR3 bases are TGTGCCAGCAGCGGAACTCCCAGGGACTCTGGGGCCAACGTCCTGACTTTC. This translates into CASSGTPRDSGANVLTF.

The chain combines TRBV7-6 with TRBJ1-4; 7 nucleotides agree with TRBD1. The V and J ends lost 5 bases and 7 bases, in that order; junction bases with no gene match: 7. The CDR3 totals 14 residues. Germline CDR1 reads SGHVS; CDR2 reads FNYEAQ. CDR3 in amino acids: CASSLGQTSEKLFF. CDR3 DNA sequence: TGTGCCAGCAGCCTGGGACAGACTTCTGAAAAACTGTTTTTT.

As to this clone: Within the sample, other DNA sequences also encode this same CDR3. The chain carries TRBV30 and TRBJ2-7; either TRBD1 or TRBD2 may supply D (5 bases each). This CDR3 spans 11 amino acids. V was trimmed by 5 bases and J by 2 bases, leaving 7 bases between them. Per germline, CDR1 GTSNPN and CDR2 SVGIG (reference sequence). The CDR3 is CAWGGTYEQYF. In DNA form, the CDR3 reads TGTGCCTGGGGGGGTACCTACGAGCAGTACTTC.

The chain is built from TRBV7-2 and TRBJ1-4; 10 nucleotides line up with TRBD1. CDR1 is SGHTA, CDR2 FQGNSA, per germline. This CDR3 has 14 residues. The J segment lost 8 bases and the V segment lost 5 bases, leaving 5 bases of the junction unmatched. CDR3 DNA sequence: TGTGCCAGCAGCCCCGGGACAGGGGAGGAAAAACTGTTTTTT. Protein sequence: CASSPGTGEEKLFF. Filled out from reference TRBV7-2 and TRBJ1-4, the complete variable domain reads GAGVSQSPSNKVTEKGKDVELRCDPISGHTALYWYRQSLGQGLEFLIYFQGNSAPDKSGLPSDRFSAERTGGSVSTLTIQRTQQEDSAVYLCASSPGTGEEKLFFGSGTQLSVL.